This T cell receptor (beta chain) was sequenced for a study of blood T cell repertoires in COVID-19. Across the study: COVID-19 samples collected from the United States, Italy and Spain covered acute and convalescent phases. In each case, the material was cDNA or gDNA derived from T cells, B-cell-depleted T cells, or PBMCs.

Data came from immunoSEQ multiplex PCR; TCRdb stores just in-frame clones and leaves some out. There are approximately 57,000 clones in the sample; 85% to 90% occur only once, and roughly 5% lies in the top ten. The V gene lost 4 bases and the J gene lost 5 bases, with 8 bases spanning the gap. CDR1 SQVTM and CDR2 ANQGSEA come from the germline V gene. CDR3 size: 11 residues. Sequenced material: peripheral blood. The clonotype comes from a man aged 40-49 years with active COVID-19. V gene TRBV29-1 combines with J gene TRBJ2-5; D is possibly TRBD2 (6 bases). This CDR3 is CSVARGETQYF. The DNA of the CDR3 is TGCAGCGTTGCCCGGGGGGAGACCCAGTACTTC.